One and the same sample provided the 28 T cell receptor beta chains below, sequenced in a study of OX40 agonist ivuxolimab in advanced cancers. The table came from immunoSEQ multiplex PCR; TCRdb's copy has only in-frame clones and leaves some out. Among about 74,000 clones listed, more than 70% were seen once. Sequences were derived from CD4+ or CD8+ T cells sorted from blood, sampled in a trial of the OX40 agonist ivuxolimab. These receptors all come from an adult with an advanced solid tumor such as melanoma, head and neck, liver or kidney cancer.

This clone turned up a few times. The V and J genes are TRBV7-9 and TRBJ2-7; D is uncertain. CDR1 and CDR2 (germline): SEHNR, FQNEAQ (reference sequence). CDR3 size: 14 residues. V lost 3 bases and J 4 bases, leaving 13 bases between the germline ends. The CDR3 DNA is TGTGCCAGCAGCTTTAATAACGCGGCATACGAGCAGTACTTC. It encodes CASSFNNAAYEQYF. The full variable domain, with the rest looked up from reference TRBV7-9 and TRBJ2-7, is DTGVSQNPRHKITKRGQNVTFRCDPISEHNRLYWYRQTLGQGPEFLTYFQNEAQLEKSRLLSDRFSAERPKGSFSTLEIQRTEQGDSAMYLCASSFNNAAYEQYFGPGTRLTVT.

J is TRBJ1-1 and V is TRBV29-1; D gene ambiguous. The CDR3 consists of 12 residues. Germline V gene lookup returns CDR1 SQVTM and CDR2 ANQGSEA. The V gene lost 5 bases and the J gene lost 1 base, with 8 bases spanning the gap. CDR3 coding DNA: TGCAGCGTTAATAGTCAGAACACTGAAGCTTTCTTT. Amino acids: CSVNSQNTEAFF.

This chain joins TRBV6-4 and TRBJ1-1; D is unclear. V shed 5 bases and J shed 1 base, with 14 bases lying between them. Per the germline V gene, CDR1 is MRHNA and CDR2 is SNTAGT. The length of the CDR3 is 15 residues. Here the CDR3 reads CASSIEHRGNTEAFF. In nucleotides, the CDR3 is TGTGCCAGCAGTATTGAACATCGGGGGAACACTGAAGCTTTCTTT.

This rearrangement joins TRBV19 to TRBJ1-2; D might be TRBD1 (5 bases). V lost 3 bases and J 4 bases, leaving 9 bases between the germline ends. CDR1 and CDR2 from the germline V gene are LNHDA and SQIVND (reference sequence). The CDR3 contains 13 residues. CDR3 protein: CASSMWQGYGYTF. The CDR3 nucleotides read TGTGCCAGTAGTATGTGGCAGGGCTATGGCTACACCTTC.

The chain links TRBV6-4 to TRBJ2-1; 7 bases are shared with TRBD1. The junction had 13 bases not matched to a gene; V was cut back by 9 bases and J by 2 bases. This CDR3 has 16 amino acids. Per the germline V gene, CDR1 is MRHNA and CDR2 is SNTAGT. The CDR3: CARTGVHRATYNEQFF. In nucleotides, the CDR3 is TGTGCCAGAACAGGGGTGCACCGCGCCACCTACAATGAGCAGTTCTTC.

The sample holds one count of this clone. The V and J genes are TRBV6-1 and TRBJ1-1; D ambiguous. V lost 4 bases to trimming and J lost 7 bases, with 16 bases between them. This CDR3 region has 14 residues. Germline assignment: CDR1 MNHNS and CDR2 SASEGT. In DNA form, the CDR3 reads TGTGCCAGCAGTGGATACGGGAAGTCTGATGAAGCTTTCTTT. It translates to CASSGYGKSDEAFF.

V is TRBV5-1 and J is TRBJ2-3; weak D call: TRBD1 (6 bases). The germline V and J ends were trimmed by 4 bases and 2 bases, with 17 bases remaining between them. This CDR3 has 16 residues. Germline lookup yields CDR1 SGHRS and CDR2 YFSETQ. CDR3 in amino acids: CASSLTGRTATDTQYF. In DNA form, the CDR3 reads TGCGCCAGCAGCCTTACCGGAAGGACAGCCACAGATACGCAGTATTTT.

This clone was seen only a few times. The V and J genes are TRBV4-1 and TRBJ1-2; 10 bases map to TRBD1. With 4 bases clipped from V and 1 base from J, the junction kept 15 bases outside the gene matches. CDR1 MGHRA and CDR2 YSYEKL come from the germline V gene. The CDR3 is 19 residues long. The CDR3 loop reads CASSPQDGTGATSNYGYTF. The CDR3 DNA sequence: TGCGCCAGCAGCCCCCAGGATGGGACAGGGGCCACCAGTAACTATGGCTACACCTTC.

A remark on this clone: The sample contains more than one DNA sequence encoding this CDR3. The J gene is TRBJ2-7, the V gene TRBV18; TRBD1 aligns across 9 bases. The CDR3 is 15 residues long. Per germline, CDR1 KGHSH and CDR2 LQKENI. After removal of 3 bases from V and 4 bases from J, the junction contained 7 bases not matched to a gene. The CDR3 here is CASSPPGTGTYEQYF. The CDR3 coding sequence is TGTGCCAGCTCACCTCCCGGGACAGGGACTTACGAGCAGTACTTC.

V is TRBV4-1 and J is TRBJ1-1, with 7 positions matching TRBD1. Losses at the gene ends were 2 bases for V and 0 bases for J; bases not matched to a gene: 9. CDR3 size: 17 residues. Germline V gene lookup returns CDR1 MGHRA and CDR2 YSYEKL. The CDR3 is CASSQKQGRLLNTEAFF. The CDR3 DNA follows: TGCGCCAGCAGCCAAAAACAGGGGCGACTATTGAACACTGAAGCTTTCTTT.

The V call is TRBV5-1, the J call TRBJ2-5; possible D gene TRBD2, 6 bases. The germline V gene encodes CDR1 SGHRS and CDR2 YFSETQ. Trimming pared 3 bases from V and 5 bases from J, leaving 17 bases between. The CDR3 consists of 15 residues. CDR3 coding DNA: TGCGCCAGCAGCTCTTCGACTACCGCGGGGGAGACCCAGTACTTC. As protein: CASSSSTTAGETQYF.

This clone was detected only a few times. The chain is built from TRBV2 and TRBJ1-2; D gene unclear. V was trimmed by 7 bases and J by 7 bases, leaving 13 bases between them. In germline, CDR1 is SNHLY, CDR2 FYNNEI. The CDR3 totals 12 residues. The CDR3 bases are TGTGCCAGCAAGACGGAGCGGGGTGGCTACACCTTC. Translated, it gives CASKTERGGYTF.

This clone was seen only a few times. V and J are TRBV5-1 and TRBJ1-3, with TRBD1 identical over 7 bases. Trimming cost V 2 bases and J 4 bases; bases outside gene matches: 9. CDR3 length: 16 residues. Germline V lookup: CDR1 SGHRS, CDR2 YFSETQ. CDR3 loop: CASSLSRQGSGNTIYF. The DNA for the CDR3 is TGCGCCAGCAGCTTATCGAGACAGGGATCAGGAAACACCATATATTTT. The full variable domain, its missing parts supplied by reference TRBV5-1 and TRBJ1-3, is KAGVTQTPRYLIKTRGQQVTLSCSPISGHRSVSWYQQTPGQGLQFLFEYFSETQRNKGNFPGRFSGRQFSNSRSEMNVSTLELGDSALYLCASSLSRQGSGNTIYFGEGSWLTVV.

The DNA for the CDR3 is TGCGCCAGCAGCGCACTACAGGGGGCGCGGGGCGCTGAAGCTTTCTTT. It encodes CASSALQGARGAEAFF. The genes are TRBV5-1 and TRBJ1-1; 9 nucleotides line up with TRBD1. J was trimmed by 6 bases and V by 4 bases; bases with no gene match: 13. There are 16 residues in the CDR3. Germline V gene lookup returns CDR1 SGHRS and CDR2 YFSETQ.

The rearrangement joins TRBV19 to TRBJ2-7; the D gene could be TRBD1 or TRBD2 (5 bases each). Germline V gene data show CDR1 as LNHDA and CDR2 as SQIVND (reference sequence). The CDR3 is 13 residues long. V dropped 5 bases and J dropped 3 bases, with 11 bases sitting between them. DNA for the CDR3: TGTGCCAGTAGTTTGGGACCACTCTACGAGCAGTACTTC. It translates to CASSLGPLYEQYF.

This rearrangement joins TRBV19 to TRBJ1-6, with a tentative D call TRBD1 (6 bases). The germline V gene has CDR1 LNHDA and CDR2 SQIVND (reference sequence). Trimming pared 6 bases from V and 10 bases from J, leaving 10 bases between. CDR3 length: 12 residues. This CDR3 is CASRNRASPLHF. The CDR3 DNA is TGTGCCAGTAGGAACAGGGCATCACCCCTCCACTTT.

This sequence joins TRBV6-4 and TRBJ1-6; D is uncertain. V lost 0 bases and J lost 4, with 10 bases in between. Germline V gene data show CDR1 as MRHNA and CDR2 as SNTAGT. This CDR3 is 16 amino acids long. DNA for the CDR3: TGTGCCAGCAGTGACTCATTACAACAGTATAATTCACCCCTCCACTTT. This gives the protein CASSDSLQQYNSPLHF.

This clone was counted once. V is TRBV7-2 and J is TRBJ2-3; 7 bases are shared with TRBD2. This CDR3 is 14 amino acids long. V lost 4 bases to trimming and J lost 5 bases; unmatched junction nucleotides: 6. The germline gives CDR1 SGHTA, CDR2 FQGNSA. CDR3: CASSSGGGGDTQYF. CDR3 bases: TGTGCCAGCAGCTCCGGCGGGGGAGGAGATACGCAGTATTTT.

The genes are TRBV6-1 and TRBJ1-1, with D hard to call. Germline V gene data show CDR1 as MNHNS and CDR2 as SASEGT. This CDR3 region has 13 residues. The germline V and J ends were trimmed by 6 bases and 2 bases, with 10 bases remaining between them. The CDR3 reads CASSPTRNTEAFF. CDR3 bases: TGTGCCAGCAGCCCCACCCGCAACACTGAAGCTTTCTTT.

The chain couples TRBV5-6 to TRBJ2-2; D tentatively reads TRBD1 or TRBD2 (5 bases each). Germline V gene data show CDR1 as SGHDT and CDR2 as YYEEEE. Trimming pared 4 bases from V and 6 bases from J, leaving 13 bases between. The CDR3 has 14 residues. The CDR3 DNA sequence: TGTGCCAGCAGCGCCTACGGGGCGCCCGGGGAGCTGTTTTTT. Its translation: CASSAYGAPGELFF. The whole variable domain, filled in from reference TRBV5-6 and TRBJ2-2, reads DAGVTQSPTHLIKTRGQQVTLRCSPKSGHDTVSWYQQALGQGPQFIFQYYEEEERQRGNFPDRFSGHQFPNYSSELNVNALLLGDSALYLCASSAYGAPGELFFGEGSRLTVL.

The chain is built from TRBV19 and TRBJ2-2, with 7 bases identical to TRBD2. V was pared by 6 bases and J by 0 bases, with 4 bases of the junction left unmatched. The CDR3 loop spans 15 amino acids. CDR1 LNHDA and CDR2 SQIVND come from the germline V gene (reference sequence). CDR3 coding DNA: TGTGCCAGTAGCGAACTAGCGACGAACACCGGGGAGCTGTTTTTT. This translates into CASSELATNTGELFF.

Remarks on this clone: The sample has other DNA sequences that encode this CDR3 too. V and J are TRBV6-5 and TRBJ1-5; TRBD1 agrees at 9 bases. The J segment lost 6 bases and the V segment lost 6 bases, leaving 6 bases of the junction unmatched. This CDR3 contains 14 residues. Germline V gene lookup returns CDR1 MNHEY and CDR2 SVGAGI. The CDR3 reads CASSRTGGRQPQHF. Here the CDR3 DNA reads TGTGCCAGCAGCCGTACAGGGGGCCGTCAGCCCCAGCATTTT.

The V gene is TRBV29-1, the J gene TRBJ2-2, with 10 bases that match TRBD1. V lost 7 bases to trimming and J lost 7 bases; unmatched junction nucleotides: 9. CDR3 length: 14 residues. Germline CDR1 SQVTM, CDR2 ANQGSEA. The CDR3 spells CSAKPGQGNGELFF. The CDR3 region has the DNA TGCAGCGCTAAACCGGGACAGGGGAACGGGGAGCTGTTTTTT.

V usage is TRBV19 and J usage is TRBJ2-3; 9 positions agree with TRBD1. J gave up 5 bases and V 3 bases, and 12 bases lay outside the gene matches. Germline-derived CDR1 and CDR2 are LNHDA and SQIVND (reference sequence). This CDR3 contains 17 residues. The CDR3 DNA follows: TGTGCCAGTAGTATCTACGTCGGGACAGGGCGACAAGATACGCAGTATTTT. It codes for CASSIYVGTGRQDTQYF.

The V call is TRBV6-5, the J call TRBJ1-6; possibly TRBD1 for D (6 bases). Trimming took off 8 bases at V and 4 bases at J, with 12 bases between the two ends. Germline assignment: CDR1 MNHEY and CDR2 SVGAGI. CDR3 size: 14 residues. As DNA, the CDR3 is TGTGCCAGCTGGAAACAGGGATATAATTCACCCCTCCACTTT. This gives the protein CASWKQGYNSPLHF.

This chain connects TRBV4-3 to TRBJ2-7; maybe TRBD1 (5 bases). This CDR3 is 15 amino acids long. The germline V gene encodes CDR1 LGHNA and CDR2 YSLEER. V was cut by 0 bases and J by 2 bases, with 11 bases left in between. In DNA, the CDR3 is TGCGCCAGCAGCCAAGAGCTCGGACATACCTACGAGCAGTACTTC. Encoded protein: CASSQELGHTYEQYF.

In this sample, this clone turned up a few times. The V and J genes are TRBV19 and TRBJ2-1; D uncertain. The CDR3 spans 12 residues. CDR1 LNHDA and CDR2 SQIVND come from the germline V gene (reference sequence). The germline V and J ends were trimmed by 4 bases and 4 bases, with 5 bases remaining between them. CDR3 coding DNA: TGTGCCAGTAGTACGCAGTACAATGAGCAGTTCTTC. As protein: CASSTQYNEQFF.

The chain couples TRBV9 to TRBJ1-1; TRBD1 agrees at 11 bases. V lost 3 bases to trimming and J lost 10 bases; unmatched junction nucleotides: 8. Germline lookup yields CDR1 SGDLS and CDR2 YYNGEE. CDR3 length: 14 amino acids. In DNA, the CDR3 is TGTGCCAGCAGCGCTAGTGGACAGGGGGCCATAGCTTTCTTT. It is translated as CASSASGQGAIAFF.